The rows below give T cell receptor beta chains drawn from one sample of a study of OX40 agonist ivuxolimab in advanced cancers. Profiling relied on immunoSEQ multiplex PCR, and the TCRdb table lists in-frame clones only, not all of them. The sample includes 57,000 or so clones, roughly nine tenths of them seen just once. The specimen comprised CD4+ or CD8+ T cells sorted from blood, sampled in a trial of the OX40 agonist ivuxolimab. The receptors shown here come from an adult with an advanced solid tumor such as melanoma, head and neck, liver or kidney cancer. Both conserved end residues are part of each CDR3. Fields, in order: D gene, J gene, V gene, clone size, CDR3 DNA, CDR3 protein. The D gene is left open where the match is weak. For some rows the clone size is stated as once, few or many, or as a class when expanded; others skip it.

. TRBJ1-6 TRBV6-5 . TGTGCCAGCAGTTACTCTGTCACTTACTTGGTACCCCTCCACTTT CASSYSVTYLVPLHF
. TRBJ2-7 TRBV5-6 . TGTGCCAGCAGCTTTCGGTCATTTCCCTACGAGCAGTACTTC CASSFRSFPYEQYF
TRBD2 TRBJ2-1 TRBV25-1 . TGTGCCAGCGCGGGGGTGGCGGGAGTGGGCACTGAGCAGTTCTTC CASAGVAGVGTEQFF
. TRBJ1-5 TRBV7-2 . TGTGCCAGCAGCCCCCAGACGAAACCCGGAGGGAATCAGCCCCAGCATTTT CASSPQTKPGGNQPQHF
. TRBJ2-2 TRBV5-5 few TGTGCCAGCAGCTTGGTCTGGCGGGGTAACACCGGGGAGCTGTTTTTT CASSLVWRGNTGELFF
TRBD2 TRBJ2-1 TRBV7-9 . TGTGCCAGCAGACCCCTAGCGGTCTACAATGAGCAGTTCTTC CASRPLAVYNEQFF
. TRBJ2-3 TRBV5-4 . TGTGCCAGCAGCTTGGTGGGCCGCACAGATACGCAGTATTTT CASSLVGRTDTQYF
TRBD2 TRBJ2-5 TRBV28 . TGTGCCAGCAGTTTGACTAGCGGAGACGGAGAGACCCAGTACTTC CASSLTSGDGETQYF
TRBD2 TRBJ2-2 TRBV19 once TGTGCCAGTAGTAGTCTAGCGGGAGGGTCGAACACCGGGGAGCTGTTTTTT CASSSLAGGSNTGELFF
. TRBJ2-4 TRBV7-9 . TGTGCCAGCAGCTTAGGGCAGGGAATTAGCAAAAACATTCAGTACTTC CASSLGQGISKNIQYF
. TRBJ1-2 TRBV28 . TGTGCCAGCATTCGGGGAGGGGATCTGAATGGCTACACCTTC CASIRGGDLNGYTF
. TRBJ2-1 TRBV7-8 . TGTGCCAGCAGCTTAAGTACGGGTGGGACCCTTTACGATGAGCAGTTCTTC CASSLSTGGTLYDEQFF
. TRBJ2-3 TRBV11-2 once TGTGCCAGCCAAGTTGGGCATGCCACAGATACGCAGTATTTT CASQVGHATDTQYF
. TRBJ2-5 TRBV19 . TGTGCCAGTAAGGGAGATTGGCCAACTGAAGAGACCCAGTACTTC CASKGDWPTEETQYF
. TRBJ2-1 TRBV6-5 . TGTGCCAGCAGTCACGGGACGGATTACAATGAGCAGTTCTTC CASSHGTDYNEQFF
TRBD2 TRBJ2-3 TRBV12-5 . TGTGCTAGTGGTTTGTCACTAGCGGAAAACCCAGATACGCAGTATTTT CASGLSLAENPDTQYF
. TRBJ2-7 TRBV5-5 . TGTGCCAGCAGCTTGGCCCACCGGGACAACCGTGGGGAGCAGTACTTC CASSLAHRDNRGEQYF
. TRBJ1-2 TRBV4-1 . TGCGCCAGCAGCCAAGCGGCAGGGACCTATGGCTACACCTTC CASSQAAGTYGYTF
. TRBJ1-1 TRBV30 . TGTGCCTGGAGTGTAGGGTTGAACACTGAAGCTTTCTTT CAWSVGLNTEAFF
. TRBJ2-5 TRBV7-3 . TGTGCCAGCAGCTTAATGGGCGTCGGACAGTTTGAGACCCAGTACTTC CASSLMGVGQFETQYF
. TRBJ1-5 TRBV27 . TGTGCCAGCAGTTTAGGGGACGGCAATCAGCCCCAGCATTTT CASSLGDGNQPQHF
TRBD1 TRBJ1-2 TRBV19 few TGTGCCAGCCGGGACAGCAGACTCTATGGCTACACCTTC CASRDSRLYGYTF
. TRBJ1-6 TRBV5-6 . TGTGCCAGCAGCGGTACAGGATCGGATTCACCCCTCCACTTT CASSGTGSDSPLHF